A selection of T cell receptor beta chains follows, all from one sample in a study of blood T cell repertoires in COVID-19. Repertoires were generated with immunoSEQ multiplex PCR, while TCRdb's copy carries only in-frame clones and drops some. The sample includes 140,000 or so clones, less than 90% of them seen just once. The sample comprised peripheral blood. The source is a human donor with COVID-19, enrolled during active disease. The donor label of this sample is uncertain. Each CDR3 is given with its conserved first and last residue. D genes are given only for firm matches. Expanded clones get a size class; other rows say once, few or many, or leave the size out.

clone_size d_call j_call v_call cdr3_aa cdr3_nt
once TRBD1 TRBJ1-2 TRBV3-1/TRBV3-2 CASSRDRAYGYTF TGTGCCAGCAGCCGGGACAGGGCTTACGGCTACACCTTC
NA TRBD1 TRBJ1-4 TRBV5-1 CASSLLQGRNEKLFF TGCGCCAGCAGCTTACTACAGGGGCGGAATGAAAAACTGTTTTTT
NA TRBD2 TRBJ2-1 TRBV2 CASRASGGAVWVF TGTGCCAGCAGGGCAAGCGGGGGGGCAGTTTGGGTCTTC
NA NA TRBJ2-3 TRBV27 CASASRGWGDTQYF TGTGCCTCCGCGTCACGCGGGTGGGGAGATACGCAGTATTTT
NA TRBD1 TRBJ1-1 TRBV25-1 CASSEDVAGGAFF TGTGCCAGCAGTGAAGACGTAGCAGGGGGAGCTTTCTTT
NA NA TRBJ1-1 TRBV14 CASSQEYGRNTEAFF TGTGCCAGCAGCCAAGAGTATGGTAGGAACACTGAAGCTTTCTTT
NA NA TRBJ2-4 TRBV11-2 CASSLVVGVVGSKNIQYF TGTGCCAGCAGCTTAGTAGTCGGGGTGGTAGGATCCAAAAACATTCAGTACTTC
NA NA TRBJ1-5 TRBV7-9 CASWLDSFPPKPQHF TGTGCCAGCTGGTTGGACAGCTTTCCACCCAAGCCCCAGCATTTT
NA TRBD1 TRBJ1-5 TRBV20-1 CSASRQGFYNQPQHF TGCAGTGCTAGTCGACAGGGCTTTTACAATCAGCCCCAGCATTTT
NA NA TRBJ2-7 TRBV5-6 CASSFISDEQYF TGTGCCAGCAGCTTTATCAGTGACGAGCAGTACTTC
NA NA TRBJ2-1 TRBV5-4 CASSEITGEQFF TGTGCCAGCAGCGAAATTACAGGGGAGCAGTTCTTC
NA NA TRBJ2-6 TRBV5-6 CASSYQGANVLTF TGTGCCAGCAGCTACCAGGGGGCCAACGTCCTGACTTTC
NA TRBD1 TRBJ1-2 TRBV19 CASTIQGGWYGYTF TGTGCCAGTACCATACAGGGGGGCTGGTATGGCTACACCTTC
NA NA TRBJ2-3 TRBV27 CASSLGPADTQYF TGTGCCAGCAGTTTAGGGCCGGCAGATACGCAGTATTTT
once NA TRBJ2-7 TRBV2 CASSDRIRSYEQYF TGTGCCAGCAGTGACAGGATTCGCTCCTACGAGCAGTACTTC
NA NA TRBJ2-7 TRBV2 CASSSRTVSYEQYF TGTGCCAGCAGTTCACGGACAGTGTCCTACGAGCAGTACTTC
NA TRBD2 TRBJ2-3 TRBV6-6 CASSSTSGGVDTQYF TGTGCCAGCAGCTCGACTAGCGGGGGGGTAGATACGCAGTATTTT
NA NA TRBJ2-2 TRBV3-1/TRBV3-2 CASSQVRYLLANTGELFF TGTGCCAGCAGCCAAGTTCGGTACCTGCTAGCGAACACCGGGGAGCTGTTTTTT
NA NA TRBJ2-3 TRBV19 CASRTGTSTDTQYF TGTGCCAGTCGTACCGGGACTAGCACAGATACGCAGTATTTT
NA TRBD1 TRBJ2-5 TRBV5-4 CASSRTGGLEETQYF TGTGCCAGCAGCCGGACAGGGGGCCTTGAGGAGACCCAGTACTTC
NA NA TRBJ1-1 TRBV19 CASKRGPTEAFF TGTGCCAGTAAGCGGGGCCCCACTGAAGCTTTCTTT
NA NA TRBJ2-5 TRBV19 CASSIGWESQYF TGTGCCAGTAGTATAGGATGGGAGTCCCAGTACTTC
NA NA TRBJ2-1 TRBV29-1 CSVDVGGPFF TGCAGCGTTGATGTAGGCGGGCCTTTCTTC
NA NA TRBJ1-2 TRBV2 CASGETLGGGYTF TGTGCCAGCGGTGAGACCCTGGGAGGTGGCTACACCTTC
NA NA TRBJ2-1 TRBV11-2 CASSIGWEQFF TGTGCCAGCAGCATCGGTTGGGAGCAGTTCTTC
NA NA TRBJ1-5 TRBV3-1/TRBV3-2 CASSQDSAGQPQHF TGTGCCAGCAGCCAGGACTCGGCGGGCCAGCCCCAGCATTTT
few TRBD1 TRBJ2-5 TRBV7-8 CASSPRDRGRETQYF TGTGCCAGCAGCCCAAGGGACAGGGGCAGGGAGACCCAGTACTTC
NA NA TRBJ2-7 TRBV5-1 CASSLTGQSYEQYF TGCGCCAGCAGCTTGACCGGACAGTCCTACGAGCAGTACTTC
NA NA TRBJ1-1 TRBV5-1 CASSLEGRQSEAFF TGCGCCAGCAGCTTGGAAGGCAGGCAGTCTGAAGCTTTCTTT
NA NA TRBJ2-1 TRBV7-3 CASSPAGLEGQFF TGTGCCAGCAGCCCCGCAGGCTTGGAAGGGCAGTTCTTC
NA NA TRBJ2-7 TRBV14 CASSQDYWVSGSAYEQYF TGTGCCAGCAGCCAAGATTACTGGGTTTCAGGGTCGGCCTACGAGCAGTACTTC
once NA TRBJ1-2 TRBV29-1 CSVAGSGYGYTF TGCAGCGTTGCGGGGTCGGGCTATGGCTACACCTTC
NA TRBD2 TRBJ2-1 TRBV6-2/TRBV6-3 CASSYSGGTSNIVFYNEQFF TGTGCCAGCAGTTACTCGGGAGGGACTTCCAACATAGTATTTTACAATGAGCAGTTCTTC
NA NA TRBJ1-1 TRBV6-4 CASSPTRGALKEAFF TGTGCCAGCAGTCCCACCCGGGGAGCCTTGAAAGAAGCTTTCTTT
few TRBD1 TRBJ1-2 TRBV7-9 CASSPGTGQSGYTF TGTGCCAGCAGCCCGGGGACAGGGCAAAGCGGCTACACCTTC
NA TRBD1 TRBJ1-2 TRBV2 CASSLLQGAEGYTF TGTGCCAGCAGCCTCCTACAGGGGGCCGAGGGCTACACCTTC
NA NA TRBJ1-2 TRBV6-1 CASSDRVAYGYTF TGTGCCAGCAGTGACAGGGTTGCATATGGCTACACCTTC
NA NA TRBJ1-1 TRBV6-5 CATGHGPGTEAFF TGTGCCACCGGTCACGGCCCAGGCACTGAAGCTTTCTTT
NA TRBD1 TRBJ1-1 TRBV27 CASRDWIGGSGTEAFF TGTGCCAGCAGGGACTGGATAGGGGGCTCGGGCACTGAAGCTTTCTTT
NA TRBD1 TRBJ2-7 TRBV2 CASSYGSGGQKGEQYF TGTGCCAGCAGCTATGGGTCTGGGGGACAGAAGGGCGAGCAGTACTTC
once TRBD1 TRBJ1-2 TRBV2 CASSEPGQGPSYYGYTF TGTGCCAGCAGTGAGCCGGGACAGGGACCATCGTACTATGGCTACACCTTC
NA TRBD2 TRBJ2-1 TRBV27 CATSMGSGGANEQFF TGTGCCACCTCGATGGGCAGCGGGGGGGCCAATGAGCAGTTCTTC
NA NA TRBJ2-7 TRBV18 CASSPTEGDLQTYEQYF TGTGCCAGCTCACCCACCGAGGGGGACCTACAAACCTACGAGCAGTACTTC
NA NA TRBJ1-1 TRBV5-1 CASSSSPLGDGAFF TGCGCCAGCAGCTCGTCTCCCCTCGGGGATGGAGCTTTCTTT
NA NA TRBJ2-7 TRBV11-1 CASSSAGRIYEQYF TGTGCCAGCAGCTCTGCGGGACGGATCTACGAGCAGTACTTC
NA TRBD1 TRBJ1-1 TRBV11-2 CASSFSTTGGDLLDTEAFF TGTGCCAGCAGCTTCTCCACCACAGGGGGCGACCTCCTAGACACTGAAGCTTTCTTT
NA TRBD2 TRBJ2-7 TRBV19 CASSPFLAGSSYEQYF TGTGCCAGTAGTCCTTTCTTAGCGGGGAGCTCCTACGAGCAGTACTTC
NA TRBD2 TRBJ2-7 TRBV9 CASSLSGASSYEQYF TGTGCCAGCAGCCTCAGCGGGGCTAGCTCCTACGAGCAGTACTTC
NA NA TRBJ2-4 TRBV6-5 CASSGQTKNIQYF TGTGCCAGCAGCGGACAGACCAAAAACATTCAGTACTTC
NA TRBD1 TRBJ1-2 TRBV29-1 CSVYDRALYGYTF TGCAGCGTATACGACAGGGCCCTATATGGCTACACCTTC
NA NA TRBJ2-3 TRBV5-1 CASGPTFPRSGSTDTQYF TGCGCCAGCGGCCCGACCTTCCCACGGAGCGGAAGCACAGATACGCAGTATTTT
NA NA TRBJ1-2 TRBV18 CASSPETGWGYTF TGTGCCAGCTCACCGGAGACAGGATGGGGCTACACCTTC
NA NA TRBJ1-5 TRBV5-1 CASRRGGADSNQPQHF TGCGCCAGCAGGAGAGGGGGGGCCGATAGCAATCAGCCCCAGCATTTT
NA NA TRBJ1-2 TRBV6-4 CASRGGKGSIYGYTF TGTGCCAGCAGGGGAGGGAAGGGAAGCATCTATGGCTACACCTTC